Listed below are T cell receptor beta chains from one sample, sequenced in a study of shared clonotypes between healthy human individuals. Generated by immunoSEQ multiplex PCR, the TCRdb table keeps only in-frame clones and is missing some. The table shows roughly 2 million clones, with roughly 95% occurring only once. Sequencing used naive CD4+ T cells sorted from blood. All receptors derive from a man in his late teens or twenties in good health. Each CDR3 is given with its conserved first and last residue. Fields, in order: D gene, clone size, J gene, V gene, CDR3 protein, CDR3 DNA. The D gene is left open where the match is weak. Size values are once, few and many counts, or a class for expanded clones, and some rows have none.

TRBD1,-,TRBJ2-7,TRBV28,CASSLGTGDRHEQYF,TGTGCCAGCAGTTTAGGGACAGGGGACCGTCACGAGCAGTACTTC
-,once,TRBJ1-5,TRBV7-9,CASSFGYQPQHF,TGTGCCAGCAGCTTTGGATATCAGCCCCAGCATTTT
-,-,TRBJ2-2,TRBV10-3,CAIRPLPTDTGELFF,TGTGCCATCAGACCCCTACCGACAGACACCGGGGAGCTGTTTTTT
-,-,TRBJ1-5,TRBV27,CASSFAGLNQPQHF,TGTGCCAGCAGTTTTGCGGGGCTAAATCAGCCCCAGCATTTT
-,-,TRBJ1-2,TRBV6-6,CASSYSVIYTF,TGTGCCAGCAGTTATTCGGTGATTTACACCTTC
TRBD1,-,TRBJ2-3,TRBV5-4,CASSRGDRTGTDTQYF,TGTGCCAGCAGCCGAGGGGACAGAACCGGCACAGATACGCAGTATTTT
-,-,TRBJ1-5,TRBV6-1,CASSVGAQGQPQHF,TGTGCCAGCAGTGTAGGGGCGCAAGGGCAGCCCCAGCATTTT
TRBD1,once,TRBJ1-5,TRBV6-5,CASRLTGEYQPQHF,TGTGCCAGCAGATTGACAGGGGAGTATCAGCCCCAGCATTTT
-,-,TRBJ2-2,TRBV11-2,CASTKRTGDTVSAGELFF,TGTGCCAGCACAAAAAGAACCGGGGACACAGTATCAGCCGGGGAGCTGTTTTTT
-,-,TRBJ2-2,TRBV6-5,CASSVRVLGELFF,TGTGCCAGCAGTGTTCGAGTACTCGGGGAGCTGTTTTTT
-,-,TRBJ2-7,TRBV11-2,CASSPMPHYEQYF,TGTGCCAGCAGCCCCATGCCTCACTACGAGCAGTACTTC
-,-,TRBJ1-5,TRBV2,CASSDGPSNQPQHF,TGTGCCAGCAGTGACGGACCTAGCAATCAGCCCCAGCATTTT
TRBD1,-,TRBJ2-3,TRBV9,CASSASGTGVVTQYF,TGTGCCAGCAGCGCTTCCGGGACAGGGGTTGTTACGCAGTATTTT
TRBD1,-,TRBJ2-1,TRBV6-5,CASSYSDRGTYNEQFF,TGTGCCAGCAGTTACTCGGACAGGGGAACCTACAATGAGCAGTTCTTC
-,-,TRBJ1-4,TRBV18,CASSPRTDSEEKLFF,TGTGCCAGCTCACCTAGGACAGACTCCGAGGAAAAACTGTTTTTT
TRBD2,-,TRBJ2-3,TRBV30,CAWSVKLAGGTDTQYF,TGTGCCTGGAGTGTAAAACTAGCGGGGGGCACAGATACGCAGTATTTT
TRBD1,-,TRBJ1-5,TRBV27,CASRMGQGSPQPQHF,TGTGCCAGCAGAATGGGACAGGGGAGTCCTCAGCCCCAGCATTTT
-,-,TRBJ1-3,TRBV18,CASSPLDSSGNTIYF,TGTGCCAGCTCACCTTTGGACAGCTCTGGAAACACCATATATTTT
TRBD1,-,TRBJ2-5,TRBV4-1,CASSHPDREETQYF,TGCGCCAGCAGCCACCCGGACAGGGAGGAGACCCAGTACTTC